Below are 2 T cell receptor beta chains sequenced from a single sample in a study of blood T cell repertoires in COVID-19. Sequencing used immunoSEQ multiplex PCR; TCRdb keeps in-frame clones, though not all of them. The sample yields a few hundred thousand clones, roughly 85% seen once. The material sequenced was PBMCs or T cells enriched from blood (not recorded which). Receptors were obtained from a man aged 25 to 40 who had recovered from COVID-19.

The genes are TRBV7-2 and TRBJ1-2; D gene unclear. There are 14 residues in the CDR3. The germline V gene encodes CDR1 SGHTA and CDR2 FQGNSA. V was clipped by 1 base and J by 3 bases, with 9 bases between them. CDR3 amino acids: CASSLVGSHYGYTF. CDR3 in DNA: TGTGCCAGCAGCTTAGTGGGCAGCCACTATGGCTACACCTTC.

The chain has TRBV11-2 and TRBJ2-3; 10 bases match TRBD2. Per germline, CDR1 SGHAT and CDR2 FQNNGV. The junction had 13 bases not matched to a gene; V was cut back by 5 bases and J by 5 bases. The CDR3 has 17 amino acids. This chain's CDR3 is CASSPRLSGGRGDTQYF. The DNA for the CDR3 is TGTGCCAGCAGCCCACGCCTTAGCGGGGGGCGGGGAGATACGCAGTATTTT.